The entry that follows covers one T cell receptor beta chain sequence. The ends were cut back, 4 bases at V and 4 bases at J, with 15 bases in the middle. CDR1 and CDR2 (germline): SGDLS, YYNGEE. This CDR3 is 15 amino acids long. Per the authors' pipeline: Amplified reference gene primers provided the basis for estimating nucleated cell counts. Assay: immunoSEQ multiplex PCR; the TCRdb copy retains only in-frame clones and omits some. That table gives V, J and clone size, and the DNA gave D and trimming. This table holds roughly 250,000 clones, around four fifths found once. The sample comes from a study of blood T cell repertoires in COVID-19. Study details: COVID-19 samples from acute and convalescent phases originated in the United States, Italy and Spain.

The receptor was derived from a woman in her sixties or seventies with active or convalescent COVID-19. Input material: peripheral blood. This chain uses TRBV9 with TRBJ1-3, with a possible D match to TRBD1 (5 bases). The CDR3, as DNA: TGTGCCAGCAGCTCTTTAGGGGCTCTGGGAAACACCATATATTTT. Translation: CASSSLGALGNTIYF.